This T cell receptor beta chain derives from a study of shared clonotypes between healthy human individuals. The CDR3 totals 15 residues. CDR1 and CDR2 from the germline V gene are SGHVS and FQNEAQ. The ends were cut back, 3 bases at V and 0 bases at J, with 9 bases in the middle. As regards this clone: Its antigen is unidentified.

Regarding the study as a whole: In several donors, around 4.8% of naive CD4 clonotypes appeared in common. Only blood was sampled; tissue repertoires likely differ.

Over several immunoSEQ plates, each subset's genomic DNA was distributed in even portions. Using immunoSEQ multiplex PCR, the repertoire was profiled, and TCRdb retains in-frame clones only, with some absent. Among approximately 2.1 million clones listed, 85% to 95% were seen once. This clonotype originated in a man between 18 and 35 years old in good health. Some clones in this sample may be carry-over from other donors' samples. The chain employs TRBV7-8 and TRBJ2-1; D ambiguous. Sample: naive CD4+ T cells from PBMCs. The subset denotes: CD45RA+ positively selected. The CDR3 is CASSLMASSYNEQFF. DNA for the CDR3: TGTGCCAGCAGCTTGATGGCGAGCTCCTACAATGAGCAGTTCTTC.